Listed below are T cell receptor beta chains from one sample, sequenced in a study of neoadjuvant anti-PD-1 for oral cavity cancer. The assay was immunoSEQ multiplex PCR, and TCRdb's table has in-frame clones only and misses some. This sample has roughly 67,000 clones, with about four fifths found just once. Material: PBMCs, obtained before nivolumab (anti-PD-1) treatment. The receptors stem from a person between 40 and 85 years old with oral cavity squamous cell carcinoma. Each CDR3 is given with its conserved first and last residue. Each record gives: D gene, J gene, clone size, V gene, CDR3 protein, CDR3 DNA. A D gene is named only where the DNA matches it firmly. The listing skips clone size in some rows; elsewhere it reads once, few, many or a size class.

TRBD2 TRBJ2-1 - TRBV5-1 CASRTNSGPNNEQFF TGCGCCAGCAGGACGAATAGCGGGCCAAACAATGAGCAGTTCTTC
- TRBJ2-1 - TRBV10-3 CAIRKGSNLRRIPYNEQFF TGTGCCATCAGAAAAGGCTCTAACTTGAGGCGGATACCCTACAATGAGCAGTTCTTC
- TRBJ1-2 - TRBV5-6 CASSIGLGGYTF TGTGCCAGCAGCATCGGACTCGGCGGCTACACCTTC
- TRBJ1-3 - TRBV28 CASTTTGSDTIYF TGTGCCAGCACCACAACAGGGAGTGACACCATATATTTT
TRBD1 TRBJ1-2 once TRBV5-8 CASSTRQGNYGYTF TGTGCCAGCAGCACAAGACAGGGTAACTATGGCTACACCTTC
TRBD1 TRBJ1-1 - TRBV5-1 CASTPLGQGVAEAFF TGCGCCAGCACGCCCCTGGGACAGGGGGTCGCTGAAGCTTTCTTT
- TRBJ2-3 - TRBV28 CASRGGGSTDTQYF TGTGCCAGCAGGGGCGGTGGATCCACAGATACGCAGTATTTT
- TRBJ1-2 - TRBV6-6 CASSPGTPNYGYTF TGTGCCAGCAGTCCCGGGACACCAAACTATGGCTACACCTTC
- TRBJ1-5 - TRBV10-3 CAISEVGRQPQHF TGTGCCATCAGTGAGGTAGGCCGCCAGCCCCAGCATTTT
- TRBJ2-2 - TRBV5-1 CASSLVTGKNTGELFF TGCGCCAGCAGCTTGGTTACAGGGAAGAACACCGGGGAGCTGTTTTTT
- TRBJ1-1 - TRBV6-5 CASTNVWEHTEAFF TGTGCCAGCACTAACGTGTGGGAACACACTGAAGCTTTCTTT
- TRBJ2-1 few TRBV5-1 CASSGSLATGEQFF TGCGCCAGCAGCGGCAGCCTAGCGACCGGTGAGCAGTTCTTC
- TRBJ1-1 - TRBV30 CAWRWGMNTEAFF TGTGCCTGGAGGTGGGGAATGAACACTGAAGCTTTCTTT